A selection of T cell receptor beta chains follows, all from one sample in a study of cytomegalovirus exposure and HLA in healthy donors. This table comes from immunoSEQ multiplex PCR, and its TCRdb copy is limited to in-frame clones, with some not included. The sample comprises under 200,000 clones, roughly three quarters of which are singletons, and approximately 0.36% rests with the top ten. The sequenced sample was PBMCs. These receptor sequences come from a male donor in good health and CMV-seropositive. CDR3s include the opening cysteine and the closing phenylalanine or tryptophan.

V gene	J gene	CDR3 protein
TRBV5-4	TRBJ2-2	CASSSTGQGVTGELFF
TRBV4-2	TRBJ1-2	CASSPTPGQANYGYTF
TRBV19	TRBJ2-7	CASSPLGSEQYF
TRBV4-2	TRBJ2-1	CASSQFSGSFSEQFF
TRBV18	TRBJ2-5	CASSPPSKQQETQYF
TRBV4-1	TRBJ2-1	CATGGGTQVGSYNEQFF
TRBV19	TRBJ1-2	CASSVRTSDGYTF
TRBV6-1	TRBJ2-2	CAGRLAGSNGELFF
TRBV4-3	TRBJ2-3	CASSQDRSGVGTQYF
TRBV7-2	TRBJ1-3	CASSLTSGVGNTIYF
TRBV2	TRBJ2-5	CASSVLAGGPRETQYF
TRBV5-5	TRBJ2-1	CASIALLLSSYNEQFF
TRBV6-1	TRBJ1-1	CASTQRGVWNTEAFF